The sample holds many counts of the clone carrying this T cell receptor (beta chain). These data are taken from a study of T cells in Graves' hyperthyroidism and ophthalmopathy. Researchers took RNA transcripts and amplified the TCR beta CDR3 regions from them. The HTBI primer set drove a first-round RT-PCR of the TCR CDR3. Each CDR3 protein gets one entry after TCRdb re-called the multiplex PCR reads with MiXCR. This sample yields around 35,000 distinct CDR3 sequences, of which about 47% are seen a single time; roughly 16% belongs to the top ten. The CDR3 extends over 13 amino acids. The germline V gene has CDR1 SGHAT and CDR2 FQNNGV. V lost 4 bases, J lost 4 bases, and 10 bases lay in between.

The V and J genes are TRBV11-2 and TRBJ1-1; D gene ambiguous. This receptor was obtained from a middle-aged man with Graves' ophthalmopathy. Sequenced: blood. The CDR3 here is CASSWAGATEAFF. The DNA for the CDR3 is TGTGCCAGCAGCTGGGCAGGCGCCACTGAAGCTTTCTTT.